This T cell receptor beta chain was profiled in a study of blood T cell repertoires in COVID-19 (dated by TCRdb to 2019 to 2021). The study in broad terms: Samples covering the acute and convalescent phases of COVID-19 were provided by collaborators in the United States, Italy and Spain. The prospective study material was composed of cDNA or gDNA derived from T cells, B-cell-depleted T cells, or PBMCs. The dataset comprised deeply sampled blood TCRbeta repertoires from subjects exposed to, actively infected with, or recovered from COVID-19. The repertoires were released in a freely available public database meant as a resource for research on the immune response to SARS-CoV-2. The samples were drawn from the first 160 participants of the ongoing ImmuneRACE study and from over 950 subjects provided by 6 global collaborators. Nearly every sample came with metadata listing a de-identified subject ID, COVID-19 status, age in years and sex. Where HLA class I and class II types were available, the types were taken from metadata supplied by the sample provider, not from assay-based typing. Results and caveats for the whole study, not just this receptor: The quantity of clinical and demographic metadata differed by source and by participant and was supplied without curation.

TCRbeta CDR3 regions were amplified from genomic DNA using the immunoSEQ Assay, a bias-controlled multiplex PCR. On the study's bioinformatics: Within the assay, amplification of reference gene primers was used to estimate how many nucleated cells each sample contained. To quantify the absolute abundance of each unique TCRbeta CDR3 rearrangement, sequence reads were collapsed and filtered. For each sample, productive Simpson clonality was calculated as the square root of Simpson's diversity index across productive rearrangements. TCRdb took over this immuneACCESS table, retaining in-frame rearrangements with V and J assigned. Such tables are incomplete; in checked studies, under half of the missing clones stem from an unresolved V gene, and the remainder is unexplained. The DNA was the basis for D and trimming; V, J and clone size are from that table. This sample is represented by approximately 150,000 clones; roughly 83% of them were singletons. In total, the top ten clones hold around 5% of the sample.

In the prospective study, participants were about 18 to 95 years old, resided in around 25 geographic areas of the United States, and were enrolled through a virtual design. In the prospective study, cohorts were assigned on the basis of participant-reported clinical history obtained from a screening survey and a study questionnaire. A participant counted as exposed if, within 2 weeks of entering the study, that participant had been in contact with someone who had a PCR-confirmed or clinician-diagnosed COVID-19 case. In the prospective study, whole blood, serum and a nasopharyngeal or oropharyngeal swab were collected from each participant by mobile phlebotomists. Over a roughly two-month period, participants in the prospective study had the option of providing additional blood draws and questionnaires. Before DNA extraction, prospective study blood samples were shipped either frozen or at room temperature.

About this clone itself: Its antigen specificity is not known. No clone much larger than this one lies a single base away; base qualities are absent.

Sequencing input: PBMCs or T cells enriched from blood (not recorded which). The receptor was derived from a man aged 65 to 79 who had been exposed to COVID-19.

The encoded CDR3 is CASSETGTSGNTIYF. The nucleotide sequence is TGCGCCAGCAGCGAGACAGGGACCTCTGGAAACACCATATATTTT. This receptor chain uses TRBV4-3 and TRBJ1-3, with 7 bases matching TRBD1. Counted from cysteine to phenylalanine, this CDR3 has 15 amino acids. Solely the CDR3 DNA is kept, with 45 bases framed from the first base. CDR1 is given as LGHNA and CDR2 as YSLEER, both from the germline V gene. Clipping removes 5 bases from V and 0 bases from J, with 4 as the unmatched junction base count.